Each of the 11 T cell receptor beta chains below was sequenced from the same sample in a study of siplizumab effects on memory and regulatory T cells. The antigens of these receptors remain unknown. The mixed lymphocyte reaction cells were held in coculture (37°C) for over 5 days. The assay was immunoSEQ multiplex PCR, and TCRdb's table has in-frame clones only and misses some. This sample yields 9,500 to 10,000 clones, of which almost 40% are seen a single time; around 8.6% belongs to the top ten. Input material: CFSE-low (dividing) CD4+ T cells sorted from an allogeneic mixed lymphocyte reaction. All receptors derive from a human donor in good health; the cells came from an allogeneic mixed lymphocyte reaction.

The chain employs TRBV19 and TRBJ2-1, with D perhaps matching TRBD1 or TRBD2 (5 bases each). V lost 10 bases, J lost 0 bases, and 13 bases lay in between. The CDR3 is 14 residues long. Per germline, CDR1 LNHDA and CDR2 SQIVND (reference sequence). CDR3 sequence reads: CATSKGSSYNEQFF. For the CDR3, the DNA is TGTGCCACCTCTAAGGGGAGCTCCTACAATGAGCAGTTCTTC.

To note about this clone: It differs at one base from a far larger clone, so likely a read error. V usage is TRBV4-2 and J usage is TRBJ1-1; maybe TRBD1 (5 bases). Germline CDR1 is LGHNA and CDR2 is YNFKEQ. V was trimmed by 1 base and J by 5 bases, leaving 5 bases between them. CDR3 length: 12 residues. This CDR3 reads CASSQAGTEAFF. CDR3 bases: TGTGCCAGCAGCCAAGCAGGGACTGAAGCTTTCTTT.

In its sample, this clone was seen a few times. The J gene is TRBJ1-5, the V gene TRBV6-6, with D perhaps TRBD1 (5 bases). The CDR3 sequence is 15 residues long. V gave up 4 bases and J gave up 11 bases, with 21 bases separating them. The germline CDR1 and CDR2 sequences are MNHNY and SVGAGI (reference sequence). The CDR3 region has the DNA TGTGCCAGCAGTTCACAGGCGACAGAGCACTCCTCCCAGCATTTT. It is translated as CASSSQATEHSSQHF.

The CDR3 bases are TGTGCCACCAGCAAGGGGGGGGCGCCTAATGAAAAACTGTTTTTT. Protein product: CATSKGGAPNEKLFF. The chain couples TRBV15 to TRBJ1-4; possible D gene TRBD1, 6 bases. This CDR3 has 15 residues. Germline assignment: CDR1 LNHNV and CDR2 YYDKDF (reference sequence). Trimming removed 4 bases at V and 3 bases at J, with 12 bases between.

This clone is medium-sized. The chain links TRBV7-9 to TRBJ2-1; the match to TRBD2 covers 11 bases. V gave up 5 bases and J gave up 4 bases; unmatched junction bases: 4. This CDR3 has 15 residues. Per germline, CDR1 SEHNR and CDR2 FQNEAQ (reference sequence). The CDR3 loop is CASSTTSGRYNEQFF. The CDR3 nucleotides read TGTGCCAGCAGCACAACTAGCGGGAGATACAATGAGCAGTTCTTC.

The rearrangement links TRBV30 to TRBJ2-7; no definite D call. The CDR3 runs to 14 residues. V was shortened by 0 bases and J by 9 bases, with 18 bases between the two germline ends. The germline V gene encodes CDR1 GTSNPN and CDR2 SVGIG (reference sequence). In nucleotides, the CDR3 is TGTGCCTGGAGTGTAGTAGCCATCCCGCACCTGCAGTACTTC. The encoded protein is CAWSVVAIPHLQYF.

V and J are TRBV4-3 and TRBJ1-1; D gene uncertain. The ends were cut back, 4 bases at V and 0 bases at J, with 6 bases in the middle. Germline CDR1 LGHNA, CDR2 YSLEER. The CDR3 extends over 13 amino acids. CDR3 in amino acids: CASSRAVNTEAFF. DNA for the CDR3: TGCGCCAGCAGCCGGGCTGTGAACACTGAAGCTTTCTTT.

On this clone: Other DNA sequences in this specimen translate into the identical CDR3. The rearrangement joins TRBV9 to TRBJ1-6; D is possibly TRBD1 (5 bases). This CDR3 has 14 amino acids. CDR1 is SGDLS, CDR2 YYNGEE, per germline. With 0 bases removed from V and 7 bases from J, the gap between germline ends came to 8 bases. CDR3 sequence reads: CASSVGGENSPLHF. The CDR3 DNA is TGTGCCAGCAGCGTAGGAGGGGAAAATTCACCCCTCCACTTT.

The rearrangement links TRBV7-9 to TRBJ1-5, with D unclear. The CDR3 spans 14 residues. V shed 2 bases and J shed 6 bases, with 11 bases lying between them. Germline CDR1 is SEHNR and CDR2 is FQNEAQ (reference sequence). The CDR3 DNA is TGTGCCAGCAGCTTACTTGGACCGAGTCAGCCCCAGCATTTT. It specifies CASSLLGPSQPQHF.

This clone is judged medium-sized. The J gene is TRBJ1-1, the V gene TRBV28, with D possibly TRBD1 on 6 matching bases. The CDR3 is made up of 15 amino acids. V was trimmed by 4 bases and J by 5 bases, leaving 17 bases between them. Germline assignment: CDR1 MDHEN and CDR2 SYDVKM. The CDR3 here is CASSSPEGGRTEAFF. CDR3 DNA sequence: TGTGCCAGCAGTTCCCCCGAGGGGGGGCGGACTGAAGCTTTCTTT.

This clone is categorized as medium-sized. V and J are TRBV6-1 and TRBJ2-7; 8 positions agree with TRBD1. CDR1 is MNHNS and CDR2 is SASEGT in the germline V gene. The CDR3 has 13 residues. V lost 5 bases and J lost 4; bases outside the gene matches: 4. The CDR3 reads CASSRQGFYEQYF. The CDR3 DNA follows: TGTGCCAGCAGTCGACAGGGGTTTTACGAGCAGTACTTC.